The clone carrying this T cell receptor (beta chain) has ten or more counts. The germline gives CDR1 SGHAT, CDR2 FQNNGV. V lost 1 base and J 4 bases, leaving 13 bases between the germline ends. CDR3 length: 15 amino acids. This sample was included in a study of T cells in Graves' hyperthyroidism and ophthalmopathy. Using RNA transcripts as the source, TCR beta CDR3 regions were amplified. Carried out on the TCR CDR3, a first-round RT-PCR used the HTBI primer set. In TCRdb, the multiplex PCR reads were re-called with MiXCR into one record per CDR3 protein. The top ten hold approximately 35% of the sample, which has approximately 300,000 distinct CDR3 sequences, 16% seen once.

The receptor's source is a man aged 25 to 40 with Graves' hyperthyroidism. Sequenced: blood. The chain uses TRBV11-2 and TRBJ2-5, with TRBD1 as a possible D gene (5 bases). CDR3 in amino acids: CASSLVGREGETQYF. The CDR3, as DNA: TGTGCCAGCAGCTTAGTTGGCAGGGAAGGAGAGACCCAGTACTTC. Supplemented by reference TRBV11-2 and TRBJ2-5, the full variable domain reads EAGVAQSPRYKIIEKRQSVAFWCNPISGHATLYWYQQILGQGPKLLIQFQNNGVVDDSQLPKDRFSAERLKGVDSTLKIQPAKLEDSAVYLCASSLVGREGETQYFGPGTRLLVL.